The clone carrying this TCR beta chain was seen a handful of times. Its antigen is undetermined. The data belong to a study of beta chain features in type 1 diabetes. Study as a whole: Sorted cells numbering 107,917,701 were examined across all samples.

Study-wide results and caveats: For Type 1 diabetes patients, all four CD4+ subsets carried TCRB CDR3s that were moderately but significantly shorter. High TCR expression in some cells could lead to their over-representation in cDNA sequencing. Naive, central memory and regulatory TCRB repertoires appeared more similar among patients than healthy donors.

Central memory, naive, regulatory and stem cell-like memory CD4+ cells were sorted by CD45RO/CCR7/CD25/CD127/CD95/CD27. The V gene's germline CDR1 is SGDLS and CDR2 YYNGEE. V lost 4 bases to trimming and J lost 8 bases, with 10 bases between them. This CDR3 is built from 12 residues. Sequenced material consisted of expressed TCRB transcripts (all of the isolated RNA was reverse transcribed). TCRdb's table, derived via immunoSEQ multiplex PCR, lists solely in-frame clones and lacks some. The profile covers 330,000 or so clones, with over 9.5% appearing a single time and 0.0085% to 0.012% taken by the ten largest.

The chain uses TRBV9 and TRBJ2-1; D uncertain. This clonotype was obtained from a woman aged 18-35 years with type 1 diabetes. Sequenced sample: naive CD4+ T cells from blood. CDR3 bases: TGTGCCAGCAGCCCAACTCGGGATGAGCAGTTCTTC. Translated, it gives CASSPTRDEQFF.